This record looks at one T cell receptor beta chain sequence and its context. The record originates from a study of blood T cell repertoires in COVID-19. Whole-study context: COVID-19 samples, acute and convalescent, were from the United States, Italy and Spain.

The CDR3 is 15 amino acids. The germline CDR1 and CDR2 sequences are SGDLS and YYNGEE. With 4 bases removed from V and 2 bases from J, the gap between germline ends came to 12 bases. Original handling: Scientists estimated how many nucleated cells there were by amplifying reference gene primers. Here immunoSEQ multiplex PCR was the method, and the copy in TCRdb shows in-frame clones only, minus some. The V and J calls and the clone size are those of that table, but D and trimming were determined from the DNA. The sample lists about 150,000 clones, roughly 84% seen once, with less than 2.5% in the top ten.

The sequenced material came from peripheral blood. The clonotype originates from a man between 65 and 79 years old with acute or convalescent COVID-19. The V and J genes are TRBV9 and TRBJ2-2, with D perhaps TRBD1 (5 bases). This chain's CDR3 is CASSPWTHNTGELFF. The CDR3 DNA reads TGTGCCAGCAGCCCGTGGACACATAACACCGGGGAGCTGTTTTTT.